This TCR beta chain was identified in a study of T cell changes during pregnancy in multiple sclerosis. The CDR3 totals 18 residues. V was pared by 3 bases and J by 4 bases, with 22 bases between. From germline, CDR1 is KGHSH and CDR2 LQKENI. Clones were sequenced by immunoSEQ multiplex PCR, and TCRdb holds only the in-frame ones, with some missing. This sample has approximately 34,000 clones; under 95% occur once, and the top ten carry 0.47%. The sequence was collected from a female donor with multiple sclerosis, enrolled in a pregnancy study. Sequenced here: CD4+ T cells from peripheral blood mononuclear cells, sampled after pregnancy. V usage is TRBV18 and J usage is TRBJ2-1; D gene unclear. In DNA form, the CDR3 reads TGTGCCAGCTCACCCGTAAGAAACTACGCCTCATATTACAATGAGCAGTTCTTC. Translated, it gives CASSPVRNYASYYNEQFF.